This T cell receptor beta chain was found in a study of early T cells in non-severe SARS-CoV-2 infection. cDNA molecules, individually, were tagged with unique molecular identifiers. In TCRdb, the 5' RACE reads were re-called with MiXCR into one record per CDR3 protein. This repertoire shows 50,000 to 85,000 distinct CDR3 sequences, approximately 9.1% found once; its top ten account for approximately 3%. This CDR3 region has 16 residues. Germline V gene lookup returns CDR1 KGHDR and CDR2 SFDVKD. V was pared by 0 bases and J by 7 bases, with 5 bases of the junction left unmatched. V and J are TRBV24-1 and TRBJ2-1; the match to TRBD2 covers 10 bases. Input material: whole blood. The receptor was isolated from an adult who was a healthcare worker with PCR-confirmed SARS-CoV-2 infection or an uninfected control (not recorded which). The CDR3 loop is CATSDLRAGGRNEQFF. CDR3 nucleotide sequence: TGTGCCACCAGTGATTTGAGAGCGGGAGGGCGGAATGAGCAGTTCTTC.